This entry features one T cell receptor beta chain sequence. Its antigen is not identified. The final CDR3 position lacks the conserved phenylalanine or tryptophan, pointing to a likely read error. Trimming stripped 7 bases from V and 2 bases from J, with 15 bases between. CDR1 and CDR2 from the germline V gene are SGHRS and YFSETQ. The CDR3 extends over 14 amino acids. Full-length variable regions came from constant-region reverse primers plus semi-nested Nested Universal Primer A PCR. TCRdb processed the 5' RACE reads anew with MiXCR; each CDR3 protein has one entry. The sample records about 55,000 distinct CDR3 sequences, approximately 17% being singletons. Purified naive CD4+ T cells were depleted of CD25+ Tregs. Study-level findings and limits: Tumor memory CD4+ T cell TCR gene usage was found to cluster with blood and lymph node memory CD4+ cells and with lymph node naive CD4+ cells.

The sequence derives from a female donor with breast cancer. This chain connects TRBV5-1 to TRBJ2-5; the D gene is possibly TRBD2 (7 bases). Sequencing input: naive CD4+ T cells sorted from blood. The subset here: naive CD4+ T cells, CD4+CD45RA+CD25-. The CDR3 DNA sequence: TGCGCCAGCCGGATGGGAGGGGGGCAAGAGACCCAGTACCTC. Amino acid sequence: CASRMGGGQETQYL.